This T cell receptor (beta chain) was recorded in a study of long-term antiretroviral therapy in people with HIV. Study-wide points: Therapy changes, viral resistance and ART adherence were not documented in the available data.

Samples held about 0.9-10 million cryopreserved PBMC before DNA extraction. About this clone itself: The target antigen is unknown.

They ran version v3.0 of the immunoSEQ assay at survey level. A per-sample goal of roughly 35,000-55,000 T-cell genomes was targeted by sequencing. Produced via immunoSEQ multiplex PCR; TCRdb's table is partial and in-frame only. The sample consists of around 18,000 clones, 76% of them appearing once. This TCR came from a woman aged 45-65 years with HIV. Sequencing was performed on unsorted PBMCs, taken 0.5 years before starting antiretroviral therapy.

CDR3 loop: CASSLAGEGIPGELFF. The CDR3 DNA reads as TGCGCCAGCAGCTTGGCTGGGGAAGGGATCCCCGGGGAGCTGTTTTTT. V gene TRBV5-1 combines with J gene TRBJ2-2; D is undetermined. Germline values: CDR1 SGHRS, CDR2 YFSETQ. This CDR3 contains 16 residues. V was trimmed by 0 bases and J by 6 bases, leaving 15 bases between them.